These 5 T cell receptor beta chains were sequenced from one sample in a study of regulatory and conventional T cells in RAG deficiency. Measured with immunoSEQ multiplex PCR; TCRdb has only the in-frame clones, and not every one. Among about 50,000 clones listed, 85% to 90% were seen once. The sorted conventional CD4+ T cells were CD25-low and CD127-high, with genomic DNA sequenced. This sample was shared with a second study, whose subject was regulatory T cells. As that study records: The PCR used 52 TRBV and 13 TRBJ primers.

Sequencing input: CD4+ effector T cells sorted from blood. These receptors were taken from a human donor in good health.

J is TRBJ1-5 and V is TRBV19; no reliable D call. V was trimmed by 4 bases and J by 7 bases, leaving 11 bases between them. CDR1 and CDR2 from the germline V gene are LNHDA and SQIVND (reference sequence). This CDR3 contains 13 residues. CDR3 sequence: CASSRPGGQPQHF. Written as DNA, the CDR3 is TGTGCCAGTAGTAGGCCCGGAGGCCAGCCCCAGCATTTT.

The rearrangement links TRBV2 to TRBJ2-7; a weak D match, TRBD1 (6 bases). Trimming shortened V by 4 bases and J by 6 bases, and 16 bases separated the two germline ends. The CDR3 has 14 residues. The germline V gene has CDR1 SNHLY and CDR2 FYNNEI. CDR3 loop: CASSVGGVQGEQYF. DNA of the CDR3: TGTGCCAGCAGTGTTGGGGGCGTTCAGGGCGAGCAGTACTTC. Complete variable domain (other parts from reference TRBV2 and TRBJ2-7): EPEVTQTPSHQVTQMGQEVILRCVPISNHLYFYWYRQILGQKVEFLVSFYNNEISEKSEIFDDQFSVERPDGSNFTLKIRSTKLEDSAMYFCASSVGGVQGEQYFGPGTRLTVT.

The gene calls are TRBV9 and TRBJ2-1, with a tentative D call TRBD2 (6 bases). The CDR3 runs 14 residues. Per germline, CDR1 SGDLS and CDR2 YYNGEE. The V end lost 4 bases, the J end lost 3 bases, and 11 bases lay between the germline ends. The CDR3 region is CASSPGTFYNEQFF. The CDR3 nucleotides read TGTGCCAGCAGCCCCGGGACTTTCTACAATGAGCAGTTCTTC.

This rearrangement joins TRBV7-2 to TRBJ1-2; D is possibly TRBD1 (6 bases). This CDR3 contains 13 residues. The V end was cut by 5 bases, the J end by 7 bases, with 14 bases between. Germline CDR1 and CDR2: SGHTA and FQGNSA. This CDR3 is CASSMDSRAGYTF. The CDR3 DNA reads as TGTGCCAGCAGCATGGACAGTCGGGCTGGCTACACCTTC. Full variable domain (missing parts from reference TRBV7-2 and TRBJ1-2): GAGVSQSPSNKVTEKGKDVELRCDPISGHTALYWYRQSLGQGLEFLIYFQGNSAPDKSGLPSDRFSAERTGGSVSTLTIQRTQQEDSAVYLCASSMDSRAGYTFGSGTRLTVV.

The chain recombines TRBV9 with TRBJ1-2; TRBD1 might be the D (5 bases). This CDR3 spans 15 amino acids. From germline, CDR1 is SGDLS and CDR2 YYNGEE. V was pared by 3 bases and J by 5 bases, with 17 bases between. This CDR3 reads CASSADGTEGYGYTF. In DNA form, the CDR3 reads TGTGCCAGCAGCGCCGACGGGACGGAAGGGTATGGCTACACCTTC.